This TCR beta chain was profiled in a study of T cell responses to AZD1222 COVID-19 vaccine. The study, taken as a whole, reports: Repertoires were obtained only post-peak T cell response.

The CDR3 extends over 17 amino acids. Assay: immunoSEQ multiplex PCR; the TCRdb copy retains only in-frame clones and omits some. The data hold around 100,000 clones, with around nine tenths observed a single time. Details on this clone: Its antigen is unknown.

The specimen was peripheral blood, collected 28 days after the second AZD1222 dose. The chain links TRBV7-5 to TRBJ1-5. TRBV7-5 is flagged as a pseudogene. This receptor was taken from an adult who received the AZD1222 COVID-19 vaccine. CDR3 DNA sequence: TGTGTCAGAAGCTTAGTTAAGGGTATTTTGAGCAATCAGCCCCAGCATTTT. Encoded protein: CVRSLVKGILSNQPQHF.